These T cell receptor beta chains were read from a single sample in a study of OX40 agonist ivuxolimab in advanced cancers. Clones were sequenced by immunoSEQ multiplex PCR, and TCRdb holds only the in-frame ones, with some missing. The sample lists around 120,000 clones, more than 80% occurring once. Sequenced here: CD4+ or CD8+ T cells sorted from blood, sampled in a trial of the OX40 agonist ivuxolimab. The source of these receptors is an adult with an advanced solid tumor such as melanoma, head and neck, liver or kidney cancer. The CDR3 runs from the conserved cysteine through the conserved F or W. A D gene is named only where the DNA matches it firmly. Only some rows state a clone size, as once, few, many or a class for expanded clones.

d_call: TRBD2; clone_size: .; cdr3_length: 16; v_call: TRBV7-2; j_call: TRBJ2-2; cdr3_aa: CASSLVTSGFPGELFF; cdr3_nt: TGTGCCAGCAGCTTAGTCACTAGCGGATTCCCCGGGGAGCTGTTTTTT
d_call: TRBD1; clone_size: once; cdr3_length: 14; v_call: TRBV9; j_call: TRBJ2-5; cdr3_aa: CASSAGQPGETQYF; cdr3_nt: TGTGCCAGCAGCGCGGGACAGCCAGGGGAGACCCAGTACTTC
d_call: .; clone_size: .; cdr3_length: 16; v_call: TRBV5-1; j_call: TRBJ1-1; cdr3_aa: CASSFRRGAQITEAFF; cdr3_nt: TGCGCCAGCAGCTTTAGGCGGGGGGCTCAGATCACTGAAGCTTTCTTT
d_call: .; clone_size: once; cdr3_length: 12; v_call: TRBV29-1; j_call: TRBJ2-3; cdr3_aa: CSVVGGADTQYF; cdr3_nt: TGCAGCGTTGTAGGGGGGGCAGATACGCAGTATTTT
d_call: .; clone_size: .; cdr3_length: 14; v_call: TRBV19; j_call: TRBJ2-5; cdr3_aa: CASSIMGARETQYF; cdr3_nt: TGTGCCAGCAGTATAATGGGGGCGAGGGAGACCCAGTACTTC
d_call: .; clone_size: .; cdr3_length: 11; v_call: TRBV27; j_call: TRBJ1-1; cdr3_aa: CASSSGQVTFF; cdr3_nt: TGTGCCAGCAGTTCGGGGCAGGTGACTTTCTTT
d_call: TRBD1; clone_size: .; cdr3_length: 14; v_call: TRBV5-1; j_call: TRBJ2-3; cdr3_aa: CASSPDRGADTQYF; cdr3_nt: TGCGCCAGCAGCCCTGACAGGGGGGCAGATACGCAGTATTTT
d_call: .; clone_size: .; cdr3_length: 13; v_call: TRBV6-4; j_call: TRBJ2-2; cdr3_aa: CASRLENTGELFF; cdr3_nt: TGTGCCAGCAGACTAGAGAACACCGGGGAGCTGTTTTTT
d_call: .; clone_size: .; cdr3_length: 17; v_call: TRBV27; j_call: TRBJ1-2; cdr3_aa: CASSFKPTVSGNYGYTF; cdr3_nt: TGTGCCAGCAGTTTCAAGCCGACCGTGTCGGGTAACTATGGCTACACCTTC
d_call: .; clone_size: .; cdr3_length: 13; v_call: TRBV7-2; j_call: TRBJ2-1; cdr3_aa: CASSLGVDNEQFF; cdr3_nt: TGTGCCAGCAGCTTAGGCGTGGACAATGAGCAGTTCTTC
d_call: .; clone_size: .; cdr3_length: 13; v_call: TRBV12-5; j_call: TRBJ2-3; cdr3_aa: CASGLFAADTQYF; cdr3_nt: TGTGCTAGTGGTTTGTTCGCTGCAGATACGCAGTATTTT
d_call: .; clone_size: .; cdr3_length: 15; v_call: TRBV5-4; j_call: TRBJ1-6; cdr3_aa: CASSGGHPGDSPLHF; cdr3_nt: TGTGCCAGCAGCGGAGGACATCCTGGGGATTCACCCCTCCACTTT
d_call: TRBD1; clone_size: .; cdr3_length: 16; v_call: TRBV28; j_call: TRBJ1-5; cdr3_aa: CASGTGGVSGNQPQHF; cdr3_nt: TGTGCCAGTGGGACAGGGGGCGTCTCGGGCAATCAGCCCCAGCATTTT
d_call: .; clone_size: .; cdr3_length: 14; v_call: TRBV6-6; j_call: TRBJ1-4; cdr3_aa: CASSPQGGAEKLFF; cdr3_nt: TGTGCCAGCAGCCCCCAGGGAGGGGCCGAAAAACTGTTTTTT
d_call: .; clone_size: once; cdr3_length: 13; v_call: TRBV30; j_call: TRBJ1-2; cdr3_aa: CAWRLQGLYGYTF; cdr3_nt: TGTGCCTGGAGGTTACAGGGACTCTATGGCTACACCTTC
d_call: TRBD2; clone_size: .; cdr3_length: 15; v_call: TRBV7-8; j_call: TRBJ2-7; cdr3_aa: CASSPDGGGSYEQYF; cdr3_nt: TGTGCCAGCAGCCCTGATGGGGGGGGGTCCTACGAGCAGTACTTC
d_call: .; clone_size: .; cdr3_length: 14; v_call: TRBV28; j_call: TRBJ1-2; cdr3_aa: CASSLQGLFYGYTF; cdr3_nt: TGTGCCAGCAGTTTACAGGGCTTATTCTATGGCTACACCTTC
d_call: TRBD1; clone_size: .; cdr3_length: 15; v_call: TRBV5-6; j_call: TRBJ1-6; cdr3_aa: CASSLPTGSNSPLHF; cdr3_nt: TGTGCCAGCAGCCTACCGACAGGGAGCAATTCACCCCTCCACTTT
d_call: TRBD1; clone_size: once; cdr3_length: 14; v_call: TRBV10-3; j_call: TRBJ2-5; cdr3_aa: CAISSRGLQETQYF; cdr3_nt: TGTGCCATCAGTAGCAGGGGGCTCCAAGAGACCCAGTACTTC
d_call: .; clone_size: few; cdr3_length: 11; v_call: TRBV6-6; j_call: TRBJ1-6; cdr3_aa: CASRMNLPLHF; cdr3_nt: TGTGCCAGCAGGATGAACTTACCCCTCCACTTT
d_call: .; clone_size: .; cdr3_length: 15; v_call: TRBV7-2; j_call: TRBJ2-5; cdr3_aa: CASSLGGSYQETQYF; cdr3_nt: TGTGCCAGCAGCTTAGGGGGCTCGTACCAAGAGACCCAGTACTTC
d_call: .; clone_size: .; cdr3_length: 13; v_call: TRBV21-1; j_call: TRBJ2-1; cdr3_aa: CASSSRAGHEQFF; cdr3_nt: TGTGCCAGCAGCTCCCGCGCCGGGCATGAGCAGTTCTTC
d_call: .; clone_size: .; cdr3_length: 12; v_call: TRBV7-9; j_call: TRBJ2-5; cdr3_aa: CASSLEMETQYF; cdr3_nt: TGTGCCAGCAGCTTAGAAATGGAGACCCAGTACTTC
d_call: .; clone_size: .; cdr3_length: 14; v_call: TRBV5-5; j_call: TRBJ1-1; cdr3_aa: CASSPPGLNTEAFF; cdr3_nt: TGTGCCAGCAGCCCCCCAGGCTTGAACACTGAAGCTTTCTTT
d_call: .; clone_size: .; cdr3_length: 13; v_call: TRBV6-1; j_call: TRBJ2-7; cdr3_aa: CASGRTGFYEQYF; cdr3_nt: TGTGCCAGCGGGAGGACAGGATTCTACGAGCAGTACTTC
d_call: .; clone_size: .; cdr3_length: 14; v_call: TRBV5-6; j_call: TRBJ1-1; cdr3_aa: CASSLAREGTEAFF; cdr3_nt: TGTGCCAGCAGCTTGGCCAGGGAAGGGACTGAAGCTTTCTTT
d_call: .; clone_size: .; cdr3_length: 13; v_call: TRBV7-2; j_call: TRBJ2-3; cdr3_aa: CASSTLGTDTQYF; cdr3_nt: TGTGCCAGCAGCACGCTAGGTACAGATACGCAGTATTTT
d_call: TRBD2; clone_size: once; cdr3_length: 18; v_call: TRBV9; j_call: TRBJ2-5; cdr3_aa: CASSDERGTRSYQETQYF; cdr3_nt: TGTGCCAGCAGCGACGAGCGGGGGACCCGTTCGTACCAAGAGACCCAGTACTTC
d_call: .; clone_size: .; cdr3_length: 16; v_call: TRBV6-5; j_call: TRBJ2-7; cdr3_aa: CASSWDPREITSEQYF; cdr3_nt: TGTGCCAGCAGTTGGGACCCGAGGGAAATCACGTCCGAGCAGTACTTC
d_call: TRBD2; clone_size: .; cdr3_length: 18; v_call: TRBV4-1; j_call: TRBJ2-1; cdr3_aa: CASSQDLSLSGVYNEQFF; cdr3_nt: TGCGCCAGCAGCCAAGATCTCTCCCTTAGCGGGGTCTACAATGAGCAGTTCTTC
d_call: .; clone_size: .; cdr3_length: 12; v_call: TRBV28; j_call: TRBJ1-5; cdr3_aa: CASNRVSQPQHF; cdr3_nt: TGTGCCAGCAACAGGGTTAGTCAGCCCCAGCATTTT
d_call: .; clone_size: .; cdr3_length: 13; v_call: TRBV2; j_call: TRBJ2-1; cdr3_aa: CASSGGGGNEQFF; cdr3_nt: TGTGCCAGCAGTGGAGGGGGAGGCAATGAGCAGTTCTTC
d_call: .; clone_size: .; cdr3_length: 14; v_call: TRBV4-3; j_call: TRBJ2-7; cdr3_aa: CASSHGDSRYEQYF; cdr3_nt: TGCGCCAGCAGCCATGGGGACTCTCGCTACGAGCAGTACTTC
d_call: TRBD1; clone_size: .; cdr3_length: 14; v_call: TRBV19; j_call: TRBJ1-5; cdr3_aa: CASSSDRVWQPQHF; cdr3_nt: TGTGCCAGTAGTTCAGACAGGGTCTGGCAGCCCCAGCATTTT
d_call: .; clone_size: .; cdr3_length: 16; v_call: TRBV7-9; j_call: TRBJ2-2; cdr3_aa: CASSLVPGDFTGELFF; cdr3_nt: TGTGCCAGCAGCTTAGTTCCAGGGGACTTCACCGGGGAGCTGTTTTTT
d_call: .; clone_size: .; cdr3_length: 16; v_call: TRBV7-9; j_call: TRBJ2-6; cdr3_aa: CASSLTRGVGANVLTF; cdr3_nt: TGTGCCAGCAGCTTAACTCGTGGGGTCGGGGCCAACGTCCTGACTTTC
d_call: .; clone_size: .; cdr3_length: 13; v_call: TRBV19; j_call: TRBJ1-5; cdr3_aa: CASSQQVGQPQHF; cdr3_nt: TGTGCCAGTAGCCAACAGGTTGGGCAGCCCCAGCATTTT
d_call: TRBD1; clone_size: .; cdr3_length: 14; v_call: TRBV19; j_call: TRBJ1-5; cdr3_aa: CASMSGGGSQPQHF; cdr3_nt: TGTGCCAGTATGTCAGGGGGAGGAAGTCAGCCCCAGCATTTT
d_call: .; clone_size: .; cdr3_length: 14; v_call: TRBV7-9; j_call: TRBJ2-5; cdr3_aa: CASSSVGGQETQYF; cdr3_nt: TGTGCCAGCAGCTCCGTCGGGGGCCAAGAGACCCAGTACTTC
d_call: TRBD1; clone_size: once; cdr3_length: 14; v_call: TRBV19; j_call: TRBJ1-4; cdr3_aa: CASSAQGTNEKLFF; cdr3_nt: TGTGCCAGTAGTGCACAGGGGACTAATGAAAAACTGTTTTTT
d_call: .; clone_size: .; cdr3_length: 15; v_call: TRBV9; j_call: TRBJ1-6; cdr3_aa: CASSVAANYNSPLHF; cdr3_nt: TGTGCCAGCAGCGTAGCAGCAAACTATAATTCACCCCTCCACTTT
d_call: .; clone_size: .; cdr3_length: 15; v_call: TRBV7-2; j_call: TRBJ2-7; cdr3_aa: CASSLDGAGGYEQYF; cdr3_nt: TGTGCCAGCAGCTTAGATGGGGCAGGAGGCTACGAGCAGTACTTC
d_call: .; clone_size: .; cdr3_length: 12; v_call: TRBV2; j_call: TRBJ2-7; cdr3_aa: CASSLESYEQYF; cdr3_nt: TGTGCCAGCTCCTTAGAATCCTACGAGCAGTACTTC
d_call: .; clone_size: few; cdr3_length: 14; v_call: TRBV30; j_call: TRBJ1-5; cdr3_aa: CAWSSGEGNQPQHF; cdr3_nt: TGTGCCTGGAGCTCAGGGGAAGGCAATCAGCCCCAGCATTTT
d_call: .; clone_size: .; cdr3_length: 15; v_call: TRBV30; j_call: TRBJ2-1; cdr3_aa: CAWSVLSGAYNEQFF; cdr3_nt: TGTGCCTGGAGTGTACTTAGCGGAGCCTACAATGAGCAGTTCTTC
d_call: .; clone_size: .; cdr3_length: 13; v_call: TRBV5-1; j_call: TRBJ2-7; cdr3_aa: CASSLAGTYEQYF; cdr3_nt: TGCGCCAGCAGCTTGGCTGGGACCTACGAGCAGTACTTC
d_call: .; clone_size: once; cdr3_length: 17; v_call: TRBV4-1; j_call: TRBJ1-5; cdr3_aa: CASSQDLGSSLNQPQHF; cdr3_nt: TGCGCCAGCAGCCAAGACCTCGGGAGCAGTCTCAATCAGCCCCAGCATTTT
d_call: .; clone_size: .; cdr3_length: 14; v_call: TRBV6-1; j_call: TRBJ1-5; cdr3_aa: CASSGQEGRQPQHF; cdr3_nt: TGTGCCAGCAGTGGGCAGGAGGGGAGGCAGCCCCAGCATTTT
d_call: .; clone_size: .; cdr3_length: 11; v_call: TRBV5-1; j_call: TRBJ2-5; cdr3_aa: CASSSQETQYF; cdr3_nt: TGCGCCAGCAGCAGTCAAGAGACCCAGTACTTC
d_call: .; clone_size: once; cdr3_length: 15; v_call: TRBV12-5; j_call: TRBJ2-5; cdr3_aa: CASGFIRDGQETQYF; cdr3_nt: TGTGCTAGTGGTTTCATCCGGGACGGGCAAGAGACCCAGTACTTC